Shown below are 3 T cell receptor beta chains from a single sample sequenced in a study of T cells in localized non-small cell lung cancer. Produced via immunoSEQ multiplex PCR; TCRdb's table is partial and in-frame only. Among 20,000 to 25,000 clones listed, approximately 88% were seen once. Material: peripheral blood, obtained before any cancer treatment. The receptors here all came from a male donor at least 60 years old with stage I lung adenocarcinoma.

J is TRBJ1-5 and V is TRBV2, with 12 bases lining up with TRBD1. The CDR3 length is 17 residues. Germline lookup yields CDR1 SNHLY and CDR2 FYNNEI. Losses at the gene ends were 7 bases for V and 0 bases for J; bases not matched to a gene: 7. CDR3 protein: CASIPGTGGRSNQPQHF. The CDR3 nucleotides are TGTGCCAGCATCCCGGGGACAGGGGGCCGTAGCAATCAGCCCCAGCATTTT.

The chain has TRBV4-3 and TRBJ1-1, with 7 bases that match TRBD1. In germline, CDR1 is LGHNA, CDR2 YSLEER. This CDR3 is 15 amino acids long. V was clipped by 0 bases and J by 4 bases; unmatched bases: 5. CDR3 protein: CASSQDFRGGTEAFF. The CDR3 coding sequence is TGCGCCAGCAGCCAAGACTTCAGGGGGGGCACTGAAGCTTTCTTT.

The J gene is TRBJ1-6, the V gene TRBV27; D may be TRBD1 (5 bases). CDR3 length equals 17 residues. V gave up 5 bases and J gave up 9 bases, with 23 bases separating them. The V gene's germline CDR1 is MNHEY and CDR2 SMNVEV (reference sequence). CDR3 DNA: TGTGCCAGCAGTCCCCTCTTTCAGGGCACCCCGAGTTCACCCCTCCACTTT. As protein: CASSPLFQGTPSSPLHF.